Reported below is one TCR beta chain. These data belong to a study of blood T cell repertoires in COVID-19. Study at large: Specimens from acute and convalescent COVID-19 originated in the United States, Italy and Spain.

Assay: immunoSEQ multiplex PCR; the TCRdb copy retains only in-frame clones and omits some. The table shows about 89,000 clones, with approximately 86% occurring only once. V lost 5 bases to trimming and J lost 0 bases, with 13 bases between them. CDR3 size: 15 residues. From germline, CDR1 is SEHNR and CDR2 FQNEAQ (reference sequence). The source material was peripheral blood. The genes are TRBV7-9 and TRBJ1-1, with TRBD1 as a possible D gene (5 bases). The TCR originated in a male donor with acute or convalescent COVID-19. Written as DNA, the CDR3 is TGTGCCAGCAGCCCCCTGGGAGGGGTGAACACTGAAGCTTTCTTT. It is translated as CASSPLGGVNTEAFF. The full variable domain, rest sourced from reference TRBV7-9 and TRBJ1-1, is DTGVSQNPRHKITKRGQNVTFRCDPISEHNRLYWYRQTLGQGPEFLTYFQNEAQLEKSRLLSDRFSAERPKGSFSTLEIQRTEQGDSAMYLCASSPLGGVNTEAFFGQGTRLTVV.